This TCR beta chain was recovered during a study of molecular identifiers for immune sequencing clone quantification. The V end was cut by 2 bases, the J end by 4 bases, with 11 bases between. The CDR3 covers 14 residues. TCRdb itself ran the PCR reads through MiXCR, one entry per CDR3 protein. This sample has some 94,000 distinct CDR3 sequences, with around a quarter found just once. This rearrangement joins TRBV12-3 or TRBV12-4 to TRBJ1-1; a weak D match, TRBD1 (5 bases). The sequenced material came from naive CD8+ T cells from blood, with Jurkat cell RNA spiked in. Noted subset: FACS-sorted CD8+CD4-CCR7+CD45RA+ naive T cells. The sequence was obtained from a human donor in good health. Some libraries in this study had Jurkat cell RNA spiked in. The CDR3 region has the DNA TGTGCCAGCAGTTTAAGCCTGGGGGGCACTGAAGCTTTCTTT. As protein: CASSLSLGGTEAFF.